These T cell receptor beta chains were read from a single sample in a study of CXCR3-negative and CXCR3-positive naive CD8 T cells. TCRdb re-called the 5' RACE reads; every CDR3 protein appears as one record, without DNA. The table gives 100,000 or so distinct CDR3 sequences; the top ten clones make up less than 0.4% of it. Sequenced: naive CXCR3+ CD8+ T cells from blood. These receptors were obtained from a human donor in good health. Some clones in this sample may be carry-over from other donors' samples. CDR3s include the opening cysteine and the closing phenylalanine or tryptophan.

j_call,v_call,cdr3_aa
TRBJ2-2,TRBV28,CASSFPSGLPTGELFF
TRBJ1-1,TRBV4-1,CASSQGEGHTEAFF
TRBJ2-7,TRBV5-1,CASSLEPNKLYEQYF
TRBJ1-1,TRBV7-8,CASSLVDRVNAEAFF
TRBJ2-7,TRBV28,CASSLAGRRYEEYF
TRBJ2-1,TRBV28,CASSDRIAAFGEQFF
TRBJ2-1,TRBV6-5,CASKNRGLAGGPGNEQFF
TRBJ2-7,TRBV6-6,CASSEDSFPAYEQYF
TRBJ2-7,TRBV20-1,CSARASFSYEQYF
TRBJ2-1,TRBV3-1,CASSLRTGTCNEQFF
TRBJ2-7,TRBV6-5,CASSYRDSYEQYF
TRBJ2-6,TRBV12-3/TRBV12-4,CASSLGLSGANVLTF
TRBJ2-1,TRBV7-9,CASSLVFGGDYNEQFF
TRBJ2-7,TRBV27,CASTGLGSHEQYF
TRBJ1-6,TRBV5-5,CASSLVFSNSPLHF
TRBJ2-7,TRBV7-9,CASSFDTYEQYF
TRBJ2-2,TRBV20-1,CSARTPSAANTGELFF
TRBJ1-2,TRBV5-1,CASSEGPPHPYGYTF
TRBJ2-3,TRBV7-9,CASTARDREFRGVETQYF
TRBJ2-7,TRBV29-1,CSVEDGPGGGREQYF
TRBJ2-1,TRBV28,CASSGQGARSYNEQFF
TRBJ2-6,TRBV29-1,CSVGEAGQSGANVLTF
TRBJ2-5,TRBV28,CASSVQETQYF
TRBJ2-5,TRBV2,CASSSKQGGQETQYF
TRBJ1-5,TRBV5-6,CASSLQQGFNQPQHF
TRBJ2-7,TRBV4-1,CASSQEGPGLAGTYEQYF
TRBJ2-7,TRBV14,CASSQIAGGSYEQYF
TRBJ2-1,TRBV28,CASSYPGQSYNEQFF
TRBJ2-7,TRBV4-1,CASSLTAGEYEQYF
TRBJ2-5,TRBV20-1,CSAVRLAGGPETQYF
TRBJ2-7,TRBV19,CASSMRDYSYEQYF
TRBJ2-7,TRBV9,CASSSGTGPYEQYF
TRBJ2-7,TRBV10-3,CAIKGLRGSSYEQYF
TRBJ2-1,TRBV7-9,CASSGTRGSISEQFF
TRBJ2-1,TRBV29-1,CSVFPSGRTDSSDEQFF
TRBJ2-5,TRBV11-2,CASSLGGTKYQETQYF
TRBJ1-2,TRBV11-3,CASSLAPGDYGYTF
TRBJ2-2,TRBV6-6,CASSYNAVIGELFF
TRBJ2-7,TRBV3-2,CATISTGGVQYF
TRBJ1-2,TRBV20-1,CSARDLGQDYGYTF
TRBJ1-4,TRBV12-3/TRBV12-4,CASSLHGTDNEKLFF
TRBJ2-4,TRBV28,CASSWTESGDSAKNIQYF
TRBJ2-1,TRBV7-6,CASSFGKATSGHEQFF